This entry describes one T cell receptor beta chain. The antigen remains undetermined. These data come from a study of cytomegalovirus exposure and HLA in healthy donors. Study details: T cells numbering around 180 million yielded some 100 million unique TCR beta sequences in an earlier analysis. Notes on the study in general: In a later analysis, DRB1 alleles had the most associated TCRs; HLA-C alleles the fewest.

Trimming removed 2 bases from V and 2 bases from J, with 9 bases in between. The CDR3 has 14 residues. CDR1 and CDR2 (germline): MNHEY, SMNVEV (reference sequence). PCR amplification relied on 60 Vbeta primers (plus 13 Jbeta primers). TCRdb's table, derived via immunoSEQ multiplex PCR, lists solely in-frame clones and lacks some. The table has roughly 180,000 clones, roughly 87% seen once; the top ten hold about 1.5%. Sequencing was done on a sample of PBMCs. V usage is TRBV27 and J usage is TRBJ1-2; D call uncertain. The origin of this receptor is a middle-aged man in good health and CMV-seronegative. CDR3 region: CASSLRGSNYGYTF. DNA for the CDR3: TGTGCCAGCAGTTTAAGAGGGTCCAACTATGGCTACACCTTC.